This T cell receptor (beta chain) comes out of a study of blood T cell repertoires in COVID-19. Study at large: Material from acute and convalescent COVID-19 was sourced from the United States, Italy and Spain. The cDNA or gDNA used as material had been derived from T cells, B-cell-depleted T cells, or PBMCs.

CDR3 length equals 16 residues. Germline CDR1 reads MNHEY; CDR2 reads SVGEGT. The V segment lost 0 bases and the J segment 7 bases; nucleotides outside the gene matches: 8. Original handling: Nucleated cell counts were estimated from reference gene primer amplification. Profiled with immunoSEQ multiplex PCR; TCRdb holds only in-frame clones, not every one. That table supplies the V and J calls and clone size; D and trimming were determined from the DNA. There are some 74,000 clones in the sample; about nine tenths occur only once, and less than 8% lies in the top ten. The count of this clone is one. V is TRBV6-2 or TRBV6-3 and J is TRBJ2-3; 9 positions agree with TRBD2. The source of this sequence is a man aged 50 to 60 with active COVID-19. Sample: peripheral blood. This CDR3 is CASSYSGRGGPNTQYF. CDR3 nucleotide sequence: TGTGCCAGCAGTTACTCGGGGCGGGGGGGCCCGAATACGCAGTATTTT.